Sequencing of this TCR beta chain was carried out in a study of T cells expressing NK-cell markers. UMIs were included in TCR beta cDNA generated by 5'RACE template switching. TCRdb reanalyzed the 5' RACE reads and collapses them to one entry per CDR3 protein, without DNA. The table for this sample gives about 260,000 distinct CDR3 sequences. The CDR3 has 18 residues. CDR1 is MDHEN, CDR2 SYDVKM, per germline. The TCR originated in a man aged 18 to 35 in good health. What was sequenced was blood T cells: a sorted CD56 or NKG2C T cell subset, CD4+ or CD8+ T cells, or bulk PBMC T cells (not recorded which). The rearrangement uses TRBV28 and TRBJ1-4; TCRdb's assignment of TRBD1 cannot be checked, as there is no DNA. The CDR3 region is CASSPVTGGVRRNEKLFF.